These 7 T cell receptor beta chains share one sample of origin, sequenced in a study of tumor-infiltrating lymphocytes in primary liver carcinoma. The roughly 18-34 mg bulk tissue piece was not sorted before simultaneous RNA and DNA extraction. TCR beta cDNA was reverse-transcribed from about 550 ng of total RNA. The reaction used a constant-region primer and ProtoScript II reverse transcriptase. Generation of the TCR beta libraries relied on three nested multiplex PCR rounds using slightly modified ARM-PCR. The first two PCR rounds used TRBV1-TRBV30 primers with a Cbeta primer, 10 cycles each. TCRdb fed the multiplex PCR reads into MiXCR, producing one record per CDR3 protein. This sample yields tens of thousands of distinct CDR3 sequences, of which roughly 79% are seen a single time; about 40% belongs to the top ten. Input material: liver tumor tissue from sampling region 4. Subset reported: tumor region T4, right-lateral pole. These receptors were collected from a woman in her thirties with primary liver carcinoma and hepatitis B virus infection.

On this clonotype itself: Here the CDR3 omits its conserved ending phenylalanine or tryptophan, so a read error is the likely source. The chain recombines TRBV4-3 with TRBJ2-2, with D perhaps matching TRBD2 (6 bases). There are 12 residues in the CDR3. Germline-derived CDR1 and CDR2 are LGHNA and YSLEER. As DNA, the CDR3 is TGCGCCAGCAGACTTGACACCGGGGGGCTGTTTGTT. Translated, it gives CASRLDTGGLFV.

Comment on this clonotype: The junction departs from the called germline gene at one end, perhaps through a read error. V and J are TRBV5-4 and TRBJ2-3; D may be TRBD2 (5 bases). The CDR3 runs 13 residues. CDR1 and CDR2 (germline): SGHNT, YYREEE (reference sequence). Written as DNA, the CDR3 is TGTGCCAGAAGCTTGGTTCGGGGTTCCGTGGTGTATTTT. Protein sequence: CARSLVRGSVVYF.

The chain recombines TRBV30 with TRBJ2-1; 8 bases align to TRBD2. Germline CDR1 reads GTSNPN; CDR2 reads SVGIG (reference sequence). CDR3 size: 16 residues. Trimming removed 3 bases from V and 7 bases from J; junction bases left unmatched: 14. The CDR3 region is CAWSRWGTSGRNEQFF. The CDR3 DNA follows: TGTGCCTGGAGCCGATGGGGGACTAGTGGGAGAAATGAGCAGTTCTTC.

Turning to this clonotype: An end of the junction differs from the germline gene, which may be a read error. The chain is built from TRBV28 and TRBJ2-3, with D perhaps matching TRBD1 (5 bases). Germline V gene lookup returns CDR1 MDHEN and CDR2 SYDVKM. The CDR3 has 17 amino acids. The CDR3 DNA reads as TGTACCAGCAGTTTTGACAGTATGAGGTGGGGCACGGATACTCAGTATTTT. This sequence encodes CTSSFDSMRWGTDTQYF.

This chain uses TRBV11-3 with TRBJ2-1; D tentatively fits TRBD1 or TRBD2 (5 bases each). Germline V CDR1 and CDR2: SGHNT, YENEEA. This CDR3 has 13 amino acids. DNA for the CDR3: TGTGTCGGCGCTAGTGGGGGTGTGAATGAGCAGTTCTTC. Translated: CVGASGGVNEQFF.

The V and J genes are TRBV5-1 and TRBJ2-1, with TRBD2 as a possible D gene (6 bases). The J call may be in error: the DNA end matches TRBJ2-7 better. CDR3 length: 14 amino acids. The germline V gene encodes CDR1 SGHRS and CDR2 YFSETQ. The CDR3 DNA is TGCGCCAGCAGCCTGAGGGCGGAGGGCTACGAGCAGTACTTC. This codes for CASSLRAEGYEQYF.

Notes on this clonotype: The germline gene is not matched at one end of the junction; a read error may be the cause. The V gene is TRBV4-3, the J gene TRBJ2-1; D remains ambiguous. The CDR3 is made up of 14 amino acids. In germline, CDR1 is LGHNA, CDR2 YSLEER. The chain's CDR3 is CSSSHTELVNEQFF. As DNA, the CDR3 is TGCTCCAGCAGCCACACAGAGCTGGTCAATGAGCAATTCTTC.